This entry features one T cell receptor beta chain sequence. Produced via immunoSEQ multiplex PCR; TCRdb's table is partial and in-frame only. The sample has 170,000 or so clones; more than 90% are singletons. The sample originates from a study of control samples from healthy donors and cancer patients. J was trimmed by 7 bases and V by 4 bases; bases with no gene match: 7. Germline V gene sequence: CDR1 SEHNR, CDR2 FQNEAQ (reference sequence). CDR3 size: 15 residues. The rearrangement uses TRBV7-9 and TRBJ1-4; 9 positions match TRBD1. The material sequenced was blood. This clonotype was sampled from a woman in her forties in good health. CDR3 protein: CASSSGQGPGEKLFF. CDR3 coding DNA: TGTGCCAGCAGCTCCGGACAGGGGCCGGGTGAAAAACTGTTTTTT. Complete variable domain (other parts from reference TRBV7-9 and TRBJ1-4): DTGVSQNPRHKITKRGQNVTFRCDPISEHNRLYWYRQTLGQGPEFLTYFQNEAQLEKSRLLSDRFSAERPKGSFSTLEIQRTEQGDSAMYLCASSSGQGPGEKLFFGSGTQLSVL.